This TCR beta chain came from a study of T-cell reconstitution after alpha-beta-depleted transplantation in children. The TCRbeta library was prepared with unique molecular identifiers. TCRdb itself ran the PCR reads through MiXCR, one entry per CDR3 protein. The sample yields around 680,000 distinct CDR3 sequences, 16% seen once. The CDR3 totals 14 residues. Trimming took off 6 bases at V and 5 bases at J, with 14 bases between the two ends. J is TRBJ1-5 and V is TRBV12-3 or TRBV12-4; D might be TRBD1 (5 bases). The sample consisted of PBMCs from the stem cell graft donor, taken from the stem cell graft. This TCR was recovered from a human donor who donated a stem cell graft to a child with acute myeloid leukemia. The CDR3 region has the DNA TGTGCCAGCAGCCCTTCCGGGACCCATCAGCCCCAGCATTTT. Protein sequence: CASSPSGTHQPQHF.